A single sample is the source of the 24 T cell receptor beta chains below, sequenced in a study of regulatory T cells in long-lasting Graves disease. Sequencing libraries for TCR beta were prepared with iRepertoire HTBI primers and Arm-PCR of CDR3 regions. Via MiXCR, TCRdb re-called the multiplex PCR reads, giving one row per CDR3 protein. The sample lists under 800,000 distinct CDR3 sequences; under 20% were seen once. This sample's time point: newly diagnosed GD, antithyroid drugs for less than 3 months. Researchers made the TCR library from RNA that was extracted from PBMCs. The same data also went into a second study, on T cells in Graves' hyperthyroidism and ophthalmopathy.

The input for sequencing was peripheral blood mononuclear cells (PBMCs), taken at new diagnosis, from a patient treated with antithyroid drugs. All receptors come from a woman aged 25-40 years with Graves disease.

This clonotype has only a few counts. The chain has TRBV19 and TRBJ2-1; 7 bases are a match to TRBD2. The germline CDR1 and CDR2 sequences are LNHDA and SQIVND (reference sequence). This CDR3 is 14 amino acids long. The trim removed 6 bases at V and 14 bases at J, leaving 16 bases unmatched. The CDR3 bases are TGTGCCAGTAGGCCGGGGGGAAAAAAGCTCGACGAGTTCTTC. Its translation is CASRPGGKKLDEFF.

The chain has TRBV20-1 and TRBJ2-7; 7 bases are a match to TRBD2. The CDR3 is made up of 14 amino acids. CDR1 and CDR2 from the germline V gene are DFQATT and SNEGSKA (reference sequence). Losses at the gene ends were 6 bases for V and 4 bases for J; bases not matched to a gene: 12. CDR3 region: CSAQNLADRYEQYF. The DNA of the CDR3 is TGCAGTGCACAGAACCTAGCGGACCGGTACGAGCAGTACTTC.

The genes are TRBV20-1 and TRBJ2-1; D might be TRBD2 (5 bases). Germline V gene data show CDR1 as DFQATT and CDR2 as SNEGSKA (reference sequence). V gave up 3 bases and J gave up 8 bases, with 11 bases separating them. CDR3 length: 12 residues. The CDR3 loop is CSASTSLDEQFF. CDR3 coding DNA: TGCAGTGCTAGCACTAGTCTCGATGAGCAGTTCTTC.

In its sample, this clonotype was seen many times. This chain links TRBV30 with TRBJ1-2; D unclear. Germline values: CDR1 GTSNPN, CDR2 SVGIG (reference sequence). V lost 4 bases and J 4 bases, leaving 13 bases between the germline ends. The CDR3 totals 13 residues. In DNA form, the CDR3 reads TGTGCCTGGAATAAAGACGGGAGCTATGGCTACACCTTC. This encodes CAWNKDGSYGYTF.

This clonotype was seen ten or more times. J is TRBJ1-1 and V is TRBV27, with D perhaps TRBD1 (5 bases). The V gene lost 6 bases and the J gene lost 2 bases, with 13 bases spanning the gap. The CDR3 runs to 14 residues. The germline V gene has CDR1 MNHEY and CDR2 SMNVEV (reference sequence). CDR3 in amino acids: CASSSGGINTEAFF. The CDR3 DNA is TGTGCCAGCAGCTCCGGGGGTATAAACACTGAAGCTTTCTTT.

DNA of the CDR3: TGTGCCAGCTCACAAGAGACTAACTATGGCTACACCTTC. The encoded protein is CASSQETNYGYTF. V usage is TRBV18 and J usage is TRBJ1-2, with unresolved D. Trimming left V 4 bases short and J 0 bases short, with 6 bases between. The CDR3 extends over 13 amino acids. CDR1 is KGHSH and CDR2 is LQKENI in the germline V gene.

This clonotype showed up just a few times. The chain has TRBV5-1 and TRBJ2-1; TRBD2 matches at 10 bases. Germline V CDR1 and CDR2: SGHRS, YFSETQ. With V trimmed by 2 bases and J by 8 bases, 4 bases remained unmatched. This CDR3 has 14 residues. The chain's CDR3 is CASSLAGGLYEQFF. CDR3 DNA sequence: TGCGCCAGCAGCTTAGCGGGAGGGCTTTATGAGCAGTTCTTC.

This clonotype was seen repeatedly, ten times or more. CDR3 sequence reads: CASSPRTGINYGYTF. CDR3 sequence (DNA): TGTGCCAGCAGCCCTCGGACAGGGATAAACTATGGCTACACCTTC. The chain combines TRBV7-9 with TRBJ1-2, with 8 nucleotides matching TRBD1. Germline V gene lookup returns CDR1 SEHNR and CDR2 FQNEAQ (reference sequence). CDR3 length: 15 residues. The trim removed 5 bases at V and 2 bases at J, leaving 7 bases unmatched.

A word on this clonotype: This may be a read error: a much more frequent sequence differs by one nucleotide. The V call is TRBV2, the J call TRBJ2-4; D perhaps matches TRBD2 (7 bases). The CDR3 is made up of 14 amino acids. Germline V CDR1 and CDR2: SNHLY, FYNNEI. V lost 5 bases and J lost 11, with 19 bases in between. CDR3 sequence (DNA): TGTGCCAGCAGTCCCCGGGGGGCCGGACACGTTCAGTACTTC. It codes for CASSPRGAGHVQYF.

This rearrangement joins TRBV29-1 to TRBJ2-2, with 8 bases matching TRBD2. The CDR3 loop spans 14 amino acids. With 7 bases clipped from V and 1 base from J, the junction kept 5 bases outside the gene matches. The V gene's germline CDR1 is SQVTM and CDR2 ANQGSEA. The CDR3 protein is CSGGTSRNTGELFF. CDR3 sequence (DNA): TGCAGCGGGGGGACTAGTCGGAACACCGGGGAGCTGTTTTTT.

This sequence joins TRBV5-1 and TRBJ2-7, with D maybe TRBD1 (6 bases). The CDR3 has 14 amino acids. Germline values: CDR1 SGHRS, CDR2 YFSETQ. V was trimmed by 2 bases and J by 3 bases, leaving 12 bases between them. CDR3 sequence (DNA): TGCGCCAGCAGCTTACGGGAACAGGGCTACGAGCAGTACTTC. Protein: CASSLREQGYEQYF. Variable domain in full (rest from reference TRBV5-1 and TRBJ2-7): KAGVTQTPRYLIKTRGQQVTLSCSPISGHRSVSWYQQTPGQGLQFLFEYFSETQRNKGNFPGRFSGRQFSNSRSEMNVSTLELGDSALYLCASSLREQGYEQYFGPGTRLTVT.

This clonotype was picked up many times. The rearrangement links TRBV30 to TRBJ1-1; D gene ambiguous. Per germline, CDR1 GTSNPN and CDR2 SVGIG (reference sequence). Trimming removed 0 bases from V and 11 bases from J, with 13 bases in between. This CDR3 region has 12 residues. DNA of the CDR3: TGTGCCTGGAGTGTAGGCGCCCGGCGGGCTTTCTTT. It is translated as CAWSVGARRAFF. The complete variable domain, with remaining parts taken from reference TRBV30 and TRBJ1-1, reads SQTIHQWPATLVQPVGSPLSLECTVEGTSNPNLYWYRQAAGRGLQLLFYSVGIGQISSEVPQNLSASRPQDRQFILSSKKLLLSDSGFYLCAWSVGARRAFFGQGTRLTVV.

In its sample, this clonotype was seen many times. The chain couples TRBV12-3 or TRBV12-4 to TRBJ1-1, with a tentative D call TRBD1 (5 bases). The V and J ends lost 6 bases and 3 bases respectively, with 23 bases between them. This CDR3 has 17 residues. CDR3 in DNA: TGTGCCAGCAGATCTTACCGACTCGGGGCAGGGTACACTGAAGCTTTCTTT. Its protein is CASRSYRLGAGYTEAFF.

V gene TRBV6-5 combines with J gene TRBJ2-6; D might be TRBD1 (5 bases). Germline CDR1 and CDR2: MNHEY and SVGAGI. With 0 bases removed from V and 2 bases from J, the gap between germline ends came to 8 bases. This CDR3 is built from 16 residues. This CDR3 reads CASSYSWGAGANVLTF. CDR3 sequence (DNA): TGTGCCAGCAGTTACTCTTGGGGCGCTGGGGCCAACGTCCTGACTTTC.

This clonotype has just a few counts. A much larger clone sits a single nucleotide away, making a read error possible. The genes are TRBV6-1 and TRBJ1-1; 7 bases match TRBD1. Germline values: CDR1 MNHNS, CDR2 SASEGT. V shed 8 bases, J shed 7 bases, and the junction held 10 bases outside the gene matches. The CDR3 contains 13 residues. The CDR3 region has the DNA TGTGCCAGCGCCCTCAGGGGGACGCGTGAAGCTTTCTTT. It yields the protein CASALRGTREAFF.

This clonotype was seen many times. This sequence joins TRBV6-9 and TRBJ1-1; the D is unclear. The CDR3 is made up of 13 amino acids. V lost 3 bases, J lost 5 bases, and 10 bases lay in between. The germline V gene encodes CDR1 MNHGY and CDR2 SVAAGI. CDR3: CASSYTQITEAFF. CDR3 sequence (DNA): TGTGCCAGCAGTTACACGCAGATTACTGAAGCTTTCTTT.

This clonotype was picked up many times. This chain connects TRBV6-1 to TRBJ1-2; perhaps TRBD1 as D (6 bases). The CDR3 covers 15 residues. Germline V lookup: CDR1 MNHNS, CDR2 SASEGT. V dropped 5 bases and J dropped 5 bases, with 18 bases sitting between them. In DNA form, the CDR3 reads TGTGCCAGCAGTCATAGACAGGCCTCGGAGTATGGCTACACCTTC. Translation gives CASSHRQASEYGYTF.

The rearrangement joins TRBV19 to TRBJ2-4, with TRBD1 identical over 10 bases. Germline-derived CDR1 and CDR2 are LNHDA and SQIVND (reference sequence). V lost 6 bases to trimming and J lost 0 bases; unmatched junction nucleotides: 8. The CDR3 spans 17 residues. The CDR3 DNA reads TGTGCCAGTAGGGGACAGGGGCAGGGATTAGCCAAAAACATTCAGTACTTC. It yields the protein CASRGQGQGLAKNIQYF. The full variable domain, rest sourced from reference TRBV19 and TRBJ2-4, is DGGITQSPKYLFRKEGQNVTLSCEQNLNHDAMYWYRQDPGQGLRLIYYSQIVNDFQKGDIAEGYSVSREKKESFPLTVTSAQKNPTAFYLCASRGQGQGLAKNIQYFGAGTRLSVL.

The genes are TRBV27 and TRBJ2-1; D might be TRBD1 (5 bases). Germline V gene sequence: CDR1 MNHEY, CDR2 SMNVEV (reference sequence). Trimming removed 8 bases from V and 4 bases from J, with 12 bases in between. This CDR3 is 13 amino acids long. The CDR3 region has the DNA TGTGCCAGCGGCCCAGGGTGGTACAATGAGCAGTTCTTC. Amino acid sequence: CASGPGWYNEQFF.

This clonotype was observed a few times. CDR3 nucleotides: TGTGCCTGGAGTGTTGCAACTAATGAAAAACTGTTTTTT. Translation gives CAWSVATNEKLFF. The V gene is TRBV30, the J gene TRBJ1-4, with no clear D. The germline CDR1 and CDR2 sequences are GTSNPN and SVGIG (reference sequence). V lost 0 bases, J lost 0 bases, and 2 bases lay in between. This CDR3 is 13 amino acids long.

The V and J genes are TRBV19 and TRBJ2-5; the D gene is possibly TRBD1 (6 bases). V dropped 4 bases and J dropped 2 bases, with 20 bases sitting between them. This CDR3 contains 17 residues. Germline CDR1 is LNHDA and CDR2 is SQIVND (reference sequence). For the CDR3, the DNA is TGTGCCAGTAGTACGCCCCGCCAGGGGTCGGGGCAAGAGACCCAGTACTTC. Its translation is CASSTPRQGSGQETQYF.

V is TRBV7-2 and J is TRBJ2-2; D is possibly TRBD1 (6 bases). The germline V gene has CDR1 SGHTA and CDR2 FQGNSA. This CDR3 contains 15 residues. V lost 3 bases, J lost 2 bases, and 10 bases lay in between. The CDR3 DNA is TGTGCCAGCAGCTTCGGCAGGGGTAACACCGGGGAGCTGTTTTTT. Translating gives CASSFGRGNTGELFF.

A note on this clonotype: This may stem from a read error, because a much larger clone lies one nucleotide away. Because the CDR3's place on the DNA is in doubt, the DNA is left out and the CDR3 is given as listed by TCRdb. The chain uses TRBV24-1 and TRBJ2-1; the table gives TRBD1 as D, unverified against the DNA. With termini counted, the CDR3 has 15 amino acids. Germline CDR1 reads KGHDR; CDR2 reads SFDVKD. The CDR3 region is CATSVGTGAYNERFF.

The chain couples TRBV7-9 to TRBJ2-3; tentatively, D is TRBD1 (5 bases). The V end lost 5 bases, the J end lost 5 bases, and 20 bases lay between the germline ends. The length of the CDR3 is 16 residues. The germline CDR1 and CDR2 sequences are SEHNR and FQNEAQ (reference sequence). The CDR3, as DNA: TGTGCCAGCAGCCCTCCTACTCAAGGGGCAGGAGATACGCAGTATTTT. It yields the protein CASSPPTQGAGDTQYF.